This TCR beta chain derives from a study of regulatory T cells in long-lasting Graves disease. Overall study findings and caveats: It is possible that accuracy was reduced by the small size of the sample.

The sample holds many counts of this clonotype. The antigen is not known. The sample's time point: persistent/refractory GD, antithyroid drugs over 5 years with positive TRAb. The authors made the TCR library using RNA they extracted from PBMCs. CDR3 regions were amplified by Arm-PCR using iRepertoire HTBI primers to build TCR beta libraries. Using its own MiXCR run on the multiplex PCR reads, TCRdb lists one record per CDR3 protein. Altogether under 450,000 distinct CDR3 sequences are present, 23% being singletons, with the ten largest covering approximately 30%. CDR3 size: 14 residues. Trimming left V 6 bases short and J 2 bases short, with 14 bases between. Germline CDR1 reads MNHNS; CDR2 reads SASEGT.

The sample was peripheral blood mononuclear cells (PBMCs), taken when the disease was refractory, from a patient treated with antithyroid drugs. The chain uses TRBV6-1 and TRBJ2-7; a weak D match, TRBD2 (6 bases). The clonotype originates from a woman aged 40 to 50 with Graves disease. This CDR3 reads CASRRRGAPYEQYF. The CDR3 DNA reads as TGTGCCAGCAGACGGAGGGGAGCCCCCTACGAGCAGTACTTC.